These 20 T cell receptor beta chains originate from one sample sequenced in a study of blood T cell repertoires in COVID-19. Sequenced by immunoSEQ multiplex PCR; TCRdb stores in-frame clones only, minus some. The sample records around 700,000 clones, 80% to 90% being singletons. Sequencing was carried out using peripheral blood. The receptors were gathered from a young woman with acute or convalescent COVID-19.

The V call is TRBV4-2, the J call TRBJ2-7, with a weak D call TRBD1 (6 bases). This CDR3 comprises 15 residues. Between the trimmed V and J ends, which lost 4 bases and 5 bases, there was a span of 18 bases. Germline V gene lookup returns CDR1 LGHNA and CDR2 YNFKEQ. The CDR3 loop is CASSPLEGTSDEQYF. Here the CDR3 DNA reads TGTGCCAGCAGCCCTCTAGAAGGGACAAGCGACGAGCAGTACTTC.

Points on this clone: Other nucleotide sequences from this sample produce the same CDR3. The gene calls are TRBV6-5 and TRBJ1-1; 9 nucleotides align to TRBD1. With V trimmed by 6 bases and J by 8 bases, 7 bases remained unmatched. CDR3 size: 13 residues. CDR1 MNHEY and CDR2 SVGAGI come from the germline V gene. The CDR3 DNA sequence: TGTGCCAGCAGGGGACAGGGCTTAGGGGAAGCTTTCTTT. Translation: CASRGQGLGEAFF.

The CDR3 coding sequence is TGTGCCAGCAGTTACGTACAGGGCCACAACACTGAAGCTTTCTTT. Translating gives CASSYVQGHNTEAFF. V and J are TRBV6-6 and TRBJ1-1; TRBD1 is a possible D gene (6 bases). Looked up from germline, CDR1 is MNHNY and CDR2 is SVGAGI (reference sequence). The V end was cut by 2 bases, the J end by 2 bases, with 12 bases between. This CDR3 is 15 amino acids long.

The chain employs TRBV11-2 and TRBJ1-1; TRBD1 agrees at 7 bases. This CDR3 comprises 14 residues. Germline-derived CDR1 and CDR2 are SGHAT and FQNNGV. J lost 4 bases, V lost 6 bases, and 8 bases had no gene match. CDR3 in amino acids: CASRRTGSGTEAFF. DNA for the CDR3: TGTGCCAGCAGGCGGACAGGTTCGGGCACTGAAGCTTTCTTT.

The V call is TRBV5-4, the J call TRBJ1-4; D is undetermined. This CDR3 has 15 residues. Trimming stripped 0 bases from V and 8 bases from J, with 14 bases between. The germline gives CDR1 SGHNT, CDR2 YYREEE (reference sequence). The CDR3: CASSLGGPREEKLFF. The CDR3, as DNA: TGTGCCAGCAGCTTGGGTGGTCCGAGGGAAGAAAAACTGTTTTTT. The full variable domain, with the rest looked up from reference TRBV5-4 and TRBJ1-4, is ETGVTQSPTHLIKTRGQQVTLRCSSQSGHNTVSWYQQALGQGPQFIFQYYREEENGRGNFPPRFSGLQFPNYSSELNVNALELDDSALYLCASSLGGPREEKLFFGSGTQLSVL.

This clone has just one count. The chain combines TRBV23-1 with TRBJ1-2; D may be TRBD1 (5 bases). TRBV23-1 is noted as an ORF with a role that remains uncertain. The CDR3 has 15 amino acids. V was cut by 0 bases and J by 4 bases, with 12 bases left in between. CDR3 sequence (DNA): TGCGCCAGCAGTCAATCTGGTCCAGGGATCTATGGCTACACCTTC. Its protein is CASSQSGPGIYGYTF.

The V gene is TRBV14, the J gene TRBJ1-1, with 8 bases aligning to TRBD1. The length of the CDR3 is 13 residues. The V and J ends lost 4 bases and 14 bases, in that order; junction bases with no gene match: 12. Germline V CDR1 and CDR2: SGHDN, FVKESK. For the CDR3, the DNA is TGTGCCAGCAGCCGACCGCCGGGACAGGAACTATTCTTT. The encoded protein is CASSRPPGQELFF.

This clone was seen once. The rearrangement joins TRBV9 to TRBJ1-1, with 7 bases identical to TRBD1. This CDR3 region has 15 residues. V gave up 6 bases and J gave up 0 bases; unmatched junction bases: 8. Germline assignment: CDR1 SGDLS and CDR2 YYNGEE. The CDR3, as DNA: TGTGCCAGCACGACAGGGATAGGACTGAACACTGAAGCTTTCTTT. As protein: CASTTGIGLNTEAFF. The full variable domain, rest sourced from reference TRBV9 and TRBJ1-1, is DSGVTQTPKHLITATGQRVTLRCSPRSGDLSVYWYQQSLDQGLQFLIQYYNGEERAKGNILERFSAQQFPDLHSELNLSSLELGDSALYFCASTTGIGLNTEAFFGQGTRLTVV.

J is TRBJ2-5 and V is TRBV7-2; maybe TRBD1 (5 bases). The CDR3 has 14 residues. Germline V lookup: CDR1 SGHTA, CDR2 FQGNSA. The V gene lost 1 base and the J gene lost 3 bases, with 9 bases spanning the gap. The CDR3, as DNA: TGTGCCAGCAGCTTAGGTGGGGCGGAAGAGACCCAGTACTTC. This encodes CASSLGGAEETQYF.

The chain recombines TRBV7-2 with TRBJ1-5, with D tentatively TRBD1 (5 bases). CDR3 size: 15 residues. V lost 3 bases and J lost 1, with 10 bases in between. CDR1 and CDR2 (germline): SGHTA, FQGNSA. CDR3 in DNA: TGTGCCAGCAGCTTTCAGGGCCTAAGCAATCAGCCCCAGCATTTT. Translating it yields CASSFQGLSNQPQHF.

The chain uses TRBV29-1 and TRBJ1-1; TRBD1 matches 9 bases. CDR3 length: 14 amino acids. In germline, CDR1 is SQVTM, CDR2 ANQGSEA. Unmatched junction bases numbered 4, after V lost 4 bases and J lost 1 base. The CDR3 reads CSVGTGDKNTEAFF. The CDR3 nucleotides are TGCAGCGTTGGGACAGGGGACAAGAACACTGAAGCTTTCTTT. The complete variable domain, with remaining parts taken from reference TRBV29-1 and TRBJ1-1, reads SAVISQKPSRDICQRGTSLTIQCQVDSQVTMMFWYRQQPGQSLTLIATANQGSEATYESGFVIDKFPISRPNLTFSTLTVSNMSPEDSSIYLCSVGTGDKNTEAFFGQGTRLTVV.

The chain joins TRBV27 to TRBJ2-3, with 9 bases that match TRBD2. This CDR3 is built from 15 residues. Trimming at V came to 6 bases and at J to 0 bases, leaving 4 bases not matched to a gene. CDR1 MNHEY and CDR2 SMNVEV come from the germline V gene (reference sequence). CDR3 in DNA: TGTGCCAGCAGATCCGGGACTAGCAGCACAGATACGCAGTATTTT. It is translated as CASRSGTSSTDTQYF.

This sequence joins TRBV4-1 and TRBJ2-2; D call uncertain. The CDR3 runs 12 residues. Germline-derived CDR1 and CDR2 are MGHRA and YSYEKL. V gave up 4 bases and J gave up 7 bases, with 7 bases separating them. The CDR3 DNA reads TGCGCCAGCAGCCTGCTAGGCGGGGAGCTGTTTTTT. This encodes CASSLLGGELFF.

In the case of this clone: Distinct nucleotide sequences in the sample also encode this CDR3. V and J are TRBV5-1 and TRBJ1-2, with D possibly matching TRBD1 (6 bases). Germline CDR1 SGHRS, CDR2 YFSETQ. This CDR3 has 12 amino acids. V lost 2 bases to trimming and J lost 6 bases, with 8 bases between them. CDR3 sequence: CASSLTGNGYTF. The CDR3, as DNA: TGCGCCAGCAGCTTAACAGGGAATGGCTACACCTTC.

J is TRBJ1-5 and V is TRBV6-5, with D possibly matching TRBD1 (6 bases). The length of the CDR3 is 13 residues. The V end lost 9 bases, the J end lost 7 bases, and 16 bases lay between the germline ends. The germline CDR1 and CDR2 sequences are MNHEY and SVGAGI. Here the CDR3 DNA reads TGTGCCAGTTCGGGGGGCGCATACCAGCCCCAGCATTTT. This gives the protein CASSGGAYQPQHF.

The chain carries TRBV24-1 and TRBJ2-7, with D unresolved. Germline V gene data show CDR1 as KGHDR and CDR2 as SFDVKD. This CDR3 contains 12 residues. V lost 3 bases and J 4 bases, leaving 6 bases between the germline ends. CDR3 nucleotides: TGTGCCACCAGTGATGGAGAGTACGAGCAGTACTTC. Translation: CATSDGEYEQYF.

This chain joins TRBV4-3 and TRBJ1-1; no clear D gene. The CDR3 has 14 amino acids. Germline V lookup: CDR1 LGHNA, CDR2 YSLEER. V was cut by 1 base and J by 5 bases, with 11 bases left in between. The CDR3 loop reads CASSQVSGLTEAFF. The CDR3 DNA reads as TGCGCCAGCAGCCAAGTTTCCGGGTTAACTGAAGCTTTCTTT.

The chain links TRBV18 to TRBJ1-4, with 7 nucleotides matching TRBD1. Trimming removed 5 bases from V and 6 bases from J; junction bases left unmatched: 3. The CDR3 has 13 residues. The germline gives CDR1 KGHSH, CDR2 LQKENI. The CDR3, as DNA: TGTGCCAGCTCAGGCGGACAGGATGAAAAACTGTTTTTT. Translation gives CASSGGQDEKLFF.

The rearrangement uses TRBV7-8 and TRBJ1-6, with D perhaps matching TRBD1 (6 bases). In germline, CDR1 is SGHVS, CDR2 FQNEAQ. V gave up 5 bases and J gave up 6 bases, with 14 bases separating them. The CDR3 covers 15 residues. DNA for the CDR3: TGTGCCAGCAGCCCCCGGACAGTTACTAATTCACCCCTCCACTTT. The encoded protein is CASSPRTVTNSPLHF.

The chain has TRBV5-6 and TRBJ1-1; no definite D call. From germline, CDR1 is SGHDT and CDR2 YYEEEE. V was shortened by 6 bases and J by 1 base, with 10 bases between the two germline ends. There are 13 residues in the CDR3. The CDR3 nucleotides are TGTGCCAGCACCTACTACGGGAACACTGAAGCTTTCTTT. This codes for CASTYYGNTEAFF.